Below are 21 T cell receptor beta chains sequenced from a single sample in a study of blood T cell repertoires in COVID-19. Sequencing was performed with immunoSEQ multiplex PCR; in TCRdb, only in-frame clones are kept and a portion is missing. Among 150,000 to 200,000 clones listed, more than 80% were seen once. The specimen was peripheral blood. The receptors stem from a woman aged 60-75 years with COVID-19, enrolled during active disease.

The chain employs TRBV7-3 and TRBJ1-5; no clear D. CDR3 size: 13 residues. Between the trimmed V and J ends, which lost 0 bases and 7 bases, there was a span of 7 bases. The germline CDR1 and CDR2 sequences are SGHTA and FQGTGA. CDR3 in amino acids: CASSLTSGQPQHF. CDR3 nucleotide sequence: TGTGCCAGCAGCTTAACGTCGGGACAGCCCCAGCATTTT.

The V and J genes are TRBV7-6 and TRBJ2-1; perhaps TRBD2 as D (6 bases). V lost 5 bases and J 8 bases, leaving 19 bases between the germline ends. Looked up from germline, CDR1 is SGHVS and CDR2 is FNYEAQ. The CDR3 runs to 15 residues. CDR3 residues: CASSPTAEGRDEQFF. Here the CDR3 DNA reads TGTGCCAGCAGCCCCACAGCGGAGGGAAGGGATGAGCAGTTCTTC.

This clone was observed once. The chain carries TRBV3-1 (or the pseudogene TRBV3-2) and TRBJ2-7, with a weak D call TRBD2 (5 bases). Trimming cost V 1 base and J 6 bases, with 7 bases left between them. Germline V gene lookup returns CDR1 LGHDT and CDR2 YNNKEL (reference sequence). The CDR3 covers 12 residues. CDR3: CASSQGGVEQYF. The CDR3 DNA reads TGTGCCAGCAGCCAAGGGGGAGTCGAGCAGTACTTC.

This chain joins TRBV6-5 and TRBJ2-7; 7 bases match TRBD2. After removal of 8 bases from V and 3 bases from J, the junction contained 10 bases not matched to a gene. The CDR3 has 14 amino acids. Per germline, CDR1 MNHEY and CDR2 SVGAGI. The CDR3 is CASRQRRENYEQYF. The CDR3 bases are TGTGCCAGCCGCCAGCGGCGGGAGAACTACGAGCAGTACTTC.

The CDR3 coding sequence is TGTGCCAGCAGCTGGGGACAGGCGGTCGATGAAGCTTTCTTT. Its translation is CASSWGQAVDEAFF. V is TRBV7-9 and J is TRBJ1-1, with 8 nucleotides matching TRBD1. CDR1 is SEHNR and CDR2 is FQNEAQ in the germline V gene (reference sequence). CDR3 length: 14 amino acids. V was pared by 4 bases and J by 7 bases, with 8 bases of the junction left unmatched.

In this sample, this clone turned up once. V usage is TRBV7-6 and J usage is TRBJ2-1, with TRBD2 matching over 7 bases. CDR3 size: 13 residues. Germline V lookup: CDR1 SGHVS, CDR2 FNYEAQ. Trimming at V came to 3 bases and at J to 8 bases, leaving 4 bases not matched to a gene. The CDR3 DNA follows: TGTGCCAGCAGCTTTATAGCGGGTGATGAGCAGTTCTTC. Its protein product is CASSFIAGDEQFF.

A single count supports this clone. The V and J genes are TRBV3-1 (or the pseudogene TRBV3-2) and TRBJ1-1, with D maybe TRBD1 (5 bases). V lost 4 bases and J lost 0, with 15 bases in between. The CDR3 runs 16 residues. CDR1 and CDR2 (germline): LGHDT, YNNKEL (reference sequence). The CDR3 nucleotides are TGTGCCAGCAGCCCCAGGGTGGGCCGTATGAACACTGAAGCTTTCTTT. Its translation: CASSPRVGRMNTEAFF.

The CDR3 protein is CASSLGDITDTQYF. CDR3 DNA sequence: TGCGCCAGCAGCTTGGGGGACATTACAGATACGCAGTATTTT. This chain connects TRBV5-1 to TRBJ2-3; D is perhaps TRBD1 (6 bases). CDR3 length: 14 residues. Trimming pared 0 bases from V and 3 bases from J, leaving 8 bases between. The V gene's germline CDR1 is SGHRS and CDR2 YFSETQ.

This clone was seen once. The V and J genes are TRBV4-2 and TRBJ2-5, with D perhaps TRBD2 (6 bases). The V and J ends lost 1 base and 0 bases respectively, with 6 bases between them. Germline V CDR1 and CDR2: LGHNA, YNFKEQ. CDR3 length equals 14 residues. CDR3 DNA: TGTGCCAGCAGCCAAGGGGACTACCAAGAGACCCAGTACTTC. The encoded protein is CASSQGDYQETQYF.

The chain joins TRBV7-6 to TRBJ1-1; tentative D call: TRBD1 (5 bases). Per the germline V gene, CDR1 is SGHVS and CDR2 is FNYEAQ. V gave up 5 bases and J gave up 0 bases, with 7 bases separating them. This CDR3 has 13 amino acids. CDR3 residues: CASSRQLNTEAFF. In DNA form, the CDR3 reads TGTGCCAGCAGCCGACAGCTGAACACTGAAGCTTTCTTT.

The gene calls are TRBV4-3 and TRBJ2-1; TRBD1 matches at 9 bases. The germline V gene encodes CDR1 LGHNA and CDR2 YSLEER. This CDR3 region has 17 residues. Trimming cost V 4 bases and J 7 bases; bases outside gene matches: 14. CDR3 sequence (DNA): TGCGCCAGCAGCCCTTCCTCCACAGGGGGCATTGCAAATGAGCAGTTCTTC. Its protein product is CASSPSSTGGIANEQFF.

The genes are TRBV4-2 and TRBJ1-1; no clear D gene. This CDR3 contains 11 residues. Trimming took off 4 bases at V and 5 bases at J, with 5 bases between the two ends. Germline CDR1 LGHNA, CDR2 YNFKEQ. DNA for the CDR3: TGTGCCAGCAGCCGTCTGACTGAAGCTTTCTTT. It yields the protein CASSRLTEAFF.

The chain employs TRBV11-1 and TRBJ1-1; D remains unclear. Per germline, CDR1 SGHAT and CDR2 FQDESV (reference sequence). The V end was cut by 4 bases, the J end by 5 bases, with 14 bases between. The CDR3 is 14 amino acids. Here the CDR3 reads CASSWRSVGTEAFF. Here the CDR3 DNA reads TGTGCCAGCAGCTGGAGATCGGTAGGAACTGAAGCTTTCTTT.

The chain joins TRBV5-6 to TRBJ2-3, with D possibly matching TRBD1 (6 bases). The CDR3 length is 16 residues. Trimming removed 2 bases from V and 0 bases from J, with 13 bases in between. Germline V gives CDR1 SGHDT, CDR2 YYEEEE. The CDR3 protein is CASSFIPTGSTDTQYF. CDR3 DNA sequence: TGTGCCAGCAGCTTTATTCCGACAGGAAGCACAGATACGCAGTATTTT.

This sequence joins TRBV10-3 and TRBJ1-1, with 7 bases matching TRBD1. The junction had 5 bases not matched to a gene; V was cut back by 9 bases and J by 4 bases. This CDR3 has 12 amino acids. Germline assignment: CDR1 ENHRY and CDR2 SYGVKD. The CDR3 nucleotides are TGTGCCATTAAACAGGGGAGCACTGAAGCTTTCTTT. This encodes CAIKQGSTEAFF.

V usage is TRBV10-3 and J usage is TRBJ2-2; 15 nucleotides line up with TRBD2. Germline V gene lookup returns CDR1 ENHRY and CDR2 SYGVKD. The CDR3 has 19 residues. V lost 0 bases and J lost 3; bases outside the gene matches: 5. The CDR3, as DNA: TGTGCCATCAGTGAGTCTTGGACTAGCGGGGGGGCGTACACCGGGGAGCTGTTTTTT. This sequence encodes CAISESWTSGGAYTGELFF.

The chain combines TRBV2 with TRBJ1-2; D uncertain. The germline V and J ends were trimmed by 3 bases and 6 bases, with 11 bases remaining between them. Germline loops: CDR1 SNHLY, CDR2 FYNNEI. The CDR3 is 13 residues long. DNA for the CDR3: TGTGCCAGCAGTGATGTTCAGGTGGATGGCTACACCTTC. Translating it yields CASSDVQVDGYTF.

The chain has TRBV4-1 and TRBJ1-5; perhaps TRBD1 as D (5 bases). Trimming pared 5 bases from V and 4 bases from J, leaving 9 bases between. Per the germline V gene, CDR1 is MGHRA and CDR2 is YSYEKL. The CDR3 covers 13 residues. CDR3 bases: TGCGCCAGCAGCAAGGAGGGGAATCAGCCCCAGCATTTT. Protein: CASSKEGNQPQHF.

This clone was recorded once. CDR3 region: CASSIPGQGGETQYF. The CDR3 nucleotides read TGTGCCAGTAGTATCCCTGGACAGGGTGGGGAGACCCAGTACTTC. This sequence joins TRBV19 and TRBJ2-5; the match to TRBD1 covers 8 bases. The length of the CDR3 is 15 residues. Trimming cost V 3 bases and J 5 bases; bases outside gene matches: 8. Germline values: CDR1 LNHDA, CDR2 SQIVND (reference sequence). Combining the CDR3 with reference TRBV19 and TRBJ2-5 gives the whole variable domain DGGITQSPKYLFRKEGQNVTLSCEQNLNHDAMYWYRQDPGQGLRLIYYSQIVNDFQKGDIAEGYSVSREKKESFPLTVTSAQKNPTAFYLCASSIPGQGGETQYFGPGTRLLVL.

CDR3 protein: CAWRTGTGPYEQYF. CDR3 DNA: TGTGCCTGGAGGACCGGGACAGGGCCCTACGAGCAGTACTTC. V and J are TRBV30 and TRBJ2-7, with TRBD1 matching over 9 bases. J was trimmed by 2 bases and V by 3 bases; bases with no gene match: 5. The V gene's germline CDR1 is GTSNPN and CDR2 SVGIG (reference sequence). This CDR3 region has 14 residues.

The chain links TRBV6-5 to TRBJ2-4; D call uncertain. This CDR3 comprises 10 residues. Germline V gene data show CDR1 as MNHEY and CDR2 as SVGAGI. Trimming took off 6 bases at V and 10 bases at J, with 7 bases between the two ends. The CDR3 reads CASRALIQYF. For the CDR3, the DNA is TGTGCCAGCAGGGCCTTGATTCAGTACTTC.